The rows below give T cell receptor beta chains drawn from one sample of a study. TCRdb re-called the RT-PCR reads with MiXCR, one entry per CDR3 protein. The sample yields 650,000 to 800,000 distinct CDR3 sequences, 12% to 15% seen once. The sequenced sample consisted of memory CD4+ T cells from blood. These receptors were taken from a female donor in good health, serving as a healthy control. CDR3s include the opening cysteine and the closing phenylalanine or tryptophan. Fields, in order: clone size, V gene, J gene, D gene, CDR3 protein, CDR3 DNA. D genes are given only for firm matches. The listing skips clone size in some rows; elsewhere it reads once, few, many or a size class.

abundance: many; v_gene: TRBV7-3; j_gene: TRBJ1-6; d_gene: NA; CDR3aa: CASSLDRNNSPLHF; CDR3nt: TGTGCCAGCAGCCTAGACAGGAATAATTCACCCCTCCACTTT
abundance: NA; v_gene: TRBV5-5; j_gene: TRBJ1-1; d_gene: NA; CDR3aa: CASRKSPPNKAFF; CDR3nt: TGTGCCAGCCGGAAATCCCCGCCCAATAAAGCTTTCTTT
abundance: many; v_gene: TRBV6-5; j_gene: TRBJ2-7; d_gene: NA; CDR3aa: CASSSFRDIYEQYF; CDR3nt: TGTGCCAGCAGTTCTTTCCGGGACATCTACGAGCAGTACTTC
abundance: NA; v_gene: TRBV15; j_gene: TRBJ1-1; d_gene: NA; CDR3aa: CATSSPGPQNTEAFF; CDR3nt: TGTGCCACCAGCTCTCCCGGGCCCCAGAACACTGAAGCTTTCTTT
abundance: NA; v_gene: TRBV5-1; j_gene: TRBJ2-2; d_gene: NA; CDR3aa: CASSQNPNTGELFF; CDR3nt: TGCGCCAGCAGCCAGAACCCGAACACCGGGGAGCTGTTTTTT
abundance: few; v_gene: TRBV7-3; j_gene: TRBJ2-3; d_gene: TRBD2; CDR3aa: CASKAGGSSSTDTQYF; CDR3nt: TGTGCCAGCAAAGCGGGAGGGTCGTCTAGCACAGATACGCAGTATTTT
abundance: NA; v_gene: TRBV7-2; j_gene: TRBJ2-3; d_gene: NA; CDR3aa: CASSNDFSTDTQYF; CDR3nt: TGTGCCAGCAGCAACGATTTTAGCACAGATACGCAGTATTTT
abundance: few; v_gene: TRBV20-1; j_gene: TRBJ1-1; d_gene: TRBD1; CDR3aa: CSARGTGGSNTEAFF; CDR3nt: TGCAGTGCTAGGGGGACAGGGGGTTCGAACACTGAAGCTTTCTTT
abundance: many; v_gene: TRBV12-3/TRBV12-4; j_gene: TRBJ2-3; d_gene: NA; CDR3aa: CASSLDGAVSTDTQYF; CDR3nt: TGTGCCAGCAGTTTGGATGGGGCGGTTAGCACAGATACGCAGTATTTT
abundance: many; v_gene: TRBV20-1; j_gene: TRBJ2-1; d_gene: TRBD2; CDR3aa: CSAEIIGTSGAQGNEQFF; CDR3nt: TGCAGTGCTGAGATTATCGGGACTAGCGGGGCCCAAGGCAATGAGCAGTTCTTC
abundance: NA; v_gene: TRBV12-3/TRBV12-4; j_gene: TRBJ1-6; d_gene: NA; CDR3aa: CASTPRQSGSPLHF; CDR3nt: TGTGCCAGCACCCCGCGGCAGTCCGGTTCACCCCTCCACTTT
abundance: NA; v_gene: TRBV6-2/TRBV6-3; j_gene: TRBJ2-3; d_gene: TRBD2; CDR3aa: CASRPRLAPDTQYF; CDR3nt: TGTGCCAGCAGGCCTCGACTAGCCCCAGATACGCAGTATTTT
abundance: NA; v_gene: TRBV20-1; j_gene: TRBJ2-7; d_gene: NA; CDR3aa: CSAREDFSSSYEQYF; CDR3nt: TGCAGTGCTAGAGAAGACTTCTCAAGCTCCTACGAGCAGTACTTC
abundance: NA; v_gene: TRBV5-8; j_gene: TRBJ1-6; d_gene: NA; CDR3aa: CASSRSKVVTNSPLHF; CDR3nt: TGTGCCAGCAGCCGCAGTAAGGTCGTCACTAATTCACCCCTCCACTTT
abundance: NA; v_gene: TRBV5-1; j_gene: TRBJ2-1; d_gene: NA; CDR3aa: CASSWRGSEQFF; CDR3nt: TGCGCCAGCAGCTGGAGGGGCAGTGAGCAGTTCTTC
abundance: NA; v_gene: TRBV7-8; j_gene: TRBJ2-3; d_gene: TRBD2; CDR3aa: CASSRGTSIDTQYF; CDR3nt: TGTGCCAGCAGCCGCGGGACTAGCATAGATACGCAGTATTTT
abundance: NA; v_gene: TRBV7-2; j_gene: TRBJ2-7; d_gene: NA; CDR3aa: CASSTSTSGVYEQYF; CDR3nt: NA
abundance: many; v_gene: TRBV10-2; j_gene: TRBJ2-5; d_gene: TRBD2; CDR3aa: CASSDGSGAPGETQYF; CDR3nt: TGCGCCAGCAGTGATGGTAGCGGGGCTCCGGGGGAGACCCAGTACTTC
abundance: NA; v_gene: TRBV28; j_gene: TRBJ2-1; d_gene: NA; CDR3aa: CASTSWSYNEQFF; CDR3nt: TGTGCCAGCACTAGCTGGTCCTACAATGAGCAGTTCTTC
abundance: many; v_gene: TRBV29-1; j_gene: TRBJ1-2; d_gene: NA; CDR3aa: CSAAPRGGGGYTF; CDR3nt: TGCAGCGCAGCCCCAAGAGGGGGAGGTGGCTACACCTTC
abundance: once; v_gene: TRBV9; j_gene: TRBJ2-2; d_gene: NA; CDR3aa: CASSVGGAGVVTGELFF; CDR3nt: TGTGCCAGCAGCGTTGGGGGGGCGGGAGTGGTCACCGGGGAGCTGTTTTTT
abundance: NA; v_gene: TRBV7-8; j_gene: TRBJ2-5; d_gene: NA; CDR3aa: CASSSSYTGLGGETQYF; CDR3nt: TGTGCCAGCAGCTCTAGTTATACAGGCCTGGGGGGAGAGACCCAGTACTTC
abundance: NA; v_gene: TRBV28; j_gene: TRBJ1-2; d_gene: NA; CDR3aa: CASSVETVNYGYTF; CDR3nt: TGTGCCAGCAGTGTGGAGACAGTTAACTATGGCTACACCTTC
abundance: many; v_gene: TRBV5-1; j_gene: TRBJ2-7; d_gene: TRBD1; CDR3aa: CASTPGTGDYEQYF; CDR3nt: TGCGCCAGCACCCCGGGGACAGGGGACTACGAGCAGTACTTC
abundance: many; v_gene: TRBV10-3; j_gene: TRBJ2-1; d_gene: NA; CDR3aa: CAISENDVEQFF; CDR3nt: TGTGCCATCAGTGAGAACGACGTGGAGCAGTTCTTC
abundance: few; v_gene: TRBV27; j_gene: TRBJ1-2; d_gene: NA; CDR3aa: CASSPWSGNYGYTF; CDR3nt: TGTGCCAGCAGTCCTTGGAGCGGCAACTATGGCTACACCTTC
abundance: few; v_gene: TRBV28; j_gene: TRBJ2-4; d_gene: NA; CDR3aa: CASSDLAKNIQYF; CDR3nt: TGTGCCAGCTCTGATCTAGCCAAAAACATTCAGTACTTC
abundance: NA; v_gene: TRBV6-5; j_gene: TRBJ2-1; d_gene: NA; CDR3aa: CASSLEESSYNEQFF; CDR3nt: TGTGCCAGCAGCCTTGAGGAAAGCTCCTACAATGAGCAGTTCTTC
abundance: NA; v_gene: TRBV12-3/TRBV12-4; j_gene: TRBJ2-7; d_gene: TRBD2; CDR3aa: CASTRSGGEQYF; CDR3nt: TGTGCCAGCACGCGGTCGGGGGGTGAGCAGTACTTC
abundance: NA; v_gene: TRBV20-1; j_gene: TRBJ2-7; d_gene: NA; CDR3aa: CSAYPPQSSYEQYF; CDR3nt: TGCAGTGCTTACCCCCCCCAGAGTAGCTACGAGCAGTACTTC
abundance: NA; v_gene: TRBV28; j_gene: TRBJ1-4; d_gene: NA; CDR3aa: CASKGGQINEKLFF; CDR3nt: TGTGCCAGCAAAGGCGGGCAGATAAATGAAAAACTGTTTTTT
abundance: NA; v_gene: TRBV7-3; j_gene: TRBJ1-1; d_gene: NA; CDR3aa: CASSLNPLRQDVHTEAFF; CDR3nt: TGTGCCAGCAGCTTAAATCCCCTTCGACAGGACGTTCACACTGAAGCTTTCTTT
abundance: few; v_gene: TRBV9; j_gene: TRBJ1-4; d_gene: TRBD1; CDR3aa: CASSPRTGEEKLFF; CDR3nt: TGTGCCAGCAGCCCCCGGACAGGGGAGGAAAAACTGTTTTTT
abundance: NA; v_gene: TRBV11-1; j_gene: TRBJ1-2; d_gene: TRBD1; CDR3aa: CASSVDRGREGYTF; CDR3nt: TGTGCCAGCAGCGTGGACAGGGGGCGCGAAGGCTACACCTTC
abundance: few; v_gene: TRBV27; j_gene: TRBJ2-7; d_gene: NA; CDR3aa: CASSSPLAHEQYF; CDR3nt: TGTGCCAGCAGTTCCCCACTCGCCCACGAGCAGTACTTC
abundance: few; v_gene: TRBV20-1; j_gene: TRBJ1-2; d_gene: NA; CDR3aa: CSWGGTFDGYTF; CDR3nt: TGCAGCTGGGGGGGAACCTTCGATGGCTACACCTTC
abundance: many; v_gene: TRBV15; j_gene: TRBJ1-1; d_gene: NA; CDR3aa: CATSRADTEAFF; CDR3nt: TGTGCCACCAGCAGAGCCGACACTGAAGCTTTCTTT